This TCR beta chain derives from a study of control samples from healthy donors and cancer patients (dated by TCRdb to 2018 to 2021). At the junction V is shortened by 6 bases and J by 4 bases, with 3 bases in between. CDR1 and CDR2 are drawn from the germline V gene (reference sequence): DFQATT, SNEGSKA. The CDR3 runs 9 amino acids, cysteine and phenylalanine included. The sequence is cut down to CDR3 DNA, 27 bases in frame from base 1. Notes on this clone: No antigen is known for it. No base qualities exist here, and no much larger clone lies one base off it. This sample includes further DNA sequences coding for the same CDR3.

The method behind the library was the immunoSEQ multiplex PCR assay. TCRdb limited this immuneACCESS table to in-frame rearrangements with V and J called. A share of clones is missing; checked studies link under half to unresolved V genes, and the rest is unexplained. The sample table holds approximately 63,000 clones, of which 70% to 90% were seen once. The biggest ten clones account for about 5% of the sample. The sample comprised blood. Recombination connected TRBV20-1 to TRBJ2-5; the D gene cannot be named for sure. This TCR was recovered from a middle-aged man in good health. Here the CDR3 is given as CSAPETQYF. In nucleotides, the sequence is TGCAGTGCGCCAGAGACCCAGTACTTC.